Listed below are T cell receptor beta chains from one sample, sequenced in a study of T cells in Graves' hyperthyroidism and ophthalmopathy. In TCRdb, the multiplex PCR reads were re-called with MiXCR into one record per CDR3 protein. The sample holds roughly 520,000 distinct CDR3 sequences, about 24% seen once. The sequenced material came from blood. The receptors come from a woman younger than 45 with Graves' ophthalmopathy. Both conserved end residues are part of each CDR3. Each record gives: clone size, D gene, J gene, V gene, CDR3 protein, CDR3 DNA. D genes are given only for firm matches. Clone size is stated in some rows and not others, as once, few, many or a class when expanded.

size: -; D: -; J: TRBJ2-7; V: TRBV14; CDR3: CASSQGLGVDEQYF; DNA: TGTGCCAGCAGCCAAGGATTAGGGGTGGACGAGCAGTACTTC
size: few; D: -; J: TRBJ2-5; V: TRBV12-3/TRBV12-4; CDR3: CASSFGALQETQYF; DNA: TGTGCCAGCAGTTTCGGGGCACTCCAAGAGACCCAGTACTTC
size: many; D: -; J: TRBJ2-7; V: TRBV15; CDR3: CATSSRTSGEQYF; DNA: TGTGCCACCAGCTCCCGAACCTCGGGCGAGCAGTACTTC
size: few; D: -; J: TRBJ2-2; V: TRBV12-3/TRBV12-4; CDR3: CASSLFAVGTGELFF; DNA: TGTGCCAGCAGTTTGTTCGCCGTGGGCACCGGGGAGCTGTTTTTT
size: -; D: TRBD1; J: TRBJ1-2; V: TRBV20-1; CDR3: CSALEGQNNYGYTF; DNA: TGCAGTGCTCTTGAGGGACAGAACAACTATGGCTACACCTTC
size: few; D: -; J: TRBJ2-7; V: TRBV20-1; CDR3: CSASGFGEQYF; DNA: TGCAGTGCCTCAGGGTTTGGCGAGCAGTACTTC
size: -; D: -; J: TRBJ2-7; V: TRBV3-1; CDR3: CASSQGAGLPYEQYF; DNA: TGTGCCAGCAGCCAAGGAGCGGGCCTACCCTACGAGCAGTACTTC
size: few; D: -; J: TRBJ1-2; V: TRBV29-1; CDR3: CSVEPRDAYGYTF; DNA: TGCAGCGTTGAACCGAGGGACGCCTATGGCTACACCTTC
size: -; D: TRBD2; J: TRBJ2-5; V: TRBV19; CDR3: CASSTPTSGRSTQETQYF; DNA: TGTGCCAGTAGTACGCCGACTAGCGGGAGGTCCACGCAAGAGACCCAGTACTTC
size: many; D: -; J: TRBJ1-3; V: TRBV6-5; CDR3: CASSYLTDSGNTIYF; DNA: TGTGCCAGCAGTTACTTGACAGACTCTGGAAACACCATATATTTT
size: -; D: -; J: TRBJ2-5; V: TRBV3-1; CDR3: CASSQVTAETQYF; DNA: TGTGCCAGCAGCCAAGTCACAGCAGAGACCCAGTACTTC
size: -; D: TRBD1; J: TRBJ1-2; V: TRBV28; CDR3: CASSIPPGQGPPGYTF; DNA: TGTGCCAGCAGTATTCCACCGGGACAGGGGCCTCCTGGCTACACCTTC
size: -; D: TRBD1; J: TRBJ1-1; V: TRBV10-3; CDR3: CATVIPRTGVTEAFF; DNA: TGTGCCACCGTAATCCCCCGGACAGGGGTCACTGAAGCTTTCTTT
size: few; D: -; J: TRBJ1-2; V: TRBV29-1; CDR3: CSVGKTVGGHYGYTF; DNA: TGCAGCGTTGGGAAGACTGTCGGGGGCCACTATGGCTACACCTTC
size: many; D: -; J: TRBJ1-1; V: TRBV20-1; CDR3: CSARDGGKPTEAFF; DNA: TGCAGTGCTAGAGATGGAGGCAAGCCCACTGAAGCTTTCTTT
size: -; D: -; J: TRBJ2-5; V: TRBV30; CDR3: CAWNDRMETQYF; DNA: TGTGCCTGGAACGACAGGATGGAGACCCAGTACTTC
size: many; D: -; J: TRBJ1-1; V: TRBV6-5; CDR3: CASSYMGETEAFF; DNA: TGTGCCAGCAGTTACATGGGGGAAACTGAAGCTTTCTTT
size: -; D: -; J: TRBJ2-7; V: TRBV7-6; CDR3: CASSTGLSYEHYF; DNA: TGTGCCAGCAGCACGGGACTGTCCTACGAGCACTACTTC
size: many; D: -; J: TRBJ2-7; V: TRBV4-2; CDR3: CASSQAALVSYEQYF; DNA: TGTGCCAGCAGCCAAGCGGCGCTGGTCTCCTACGAGCAGTACTTC
size: many; D: TRBD1; J: TRBJ1-2; V: TRBV9; CDR3: CASTRDPGGQDYGYTF; DNA: TGTGCCAGCACCCGGGACCCAGGGGGCCAGGACTATGGCTACACCTTC